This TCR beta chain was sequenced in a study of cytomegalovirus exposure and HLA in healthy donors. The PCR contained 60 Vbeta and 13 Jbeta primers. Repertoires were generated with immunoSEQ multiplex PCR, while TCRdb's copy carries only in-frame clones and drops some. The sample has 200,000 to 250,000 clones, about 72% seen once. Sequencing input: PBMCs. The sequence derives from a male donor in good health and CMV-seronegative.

The CDR3 DNA sequence: TGTGCCAGCAGCTTAGGGTATTCAGGGCAGTTCTTC. It is translated as CASSLGYSGQFF. This sequence joins TRBV11-2 and TRBJ2-1, with D uncertain. The V end lost 1 base, the J end lost 12 bases, and 10 bases lay between the germline ends. Germline V gene sequence: CDR1 SGHAT, CDR2 FQNNGV. This CDR3 has 12 residues.